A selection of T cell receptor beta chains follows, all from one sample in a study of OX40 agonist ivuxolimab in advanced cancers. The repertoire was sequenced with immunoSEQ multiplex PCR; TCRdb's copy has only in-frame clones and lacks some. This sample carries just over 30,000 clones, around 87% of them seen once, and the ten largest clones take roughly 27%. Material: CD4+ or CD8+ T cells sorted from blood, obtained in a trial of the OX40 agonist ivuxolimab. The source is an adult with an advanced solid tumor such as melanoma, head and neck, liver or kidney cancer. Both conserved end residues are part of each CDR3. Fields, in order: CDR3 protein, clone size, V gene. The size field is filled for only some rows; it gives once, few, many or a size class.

cdr3_aa: CASSQRGGLFTDTQYF
clone_size: .
v_call: TRBV23-1

cdr3_aa: CASIRRLAGAVFTDTQYF
clone_size: .
v_call: TRBV7-6

cdr3_aa: CASSTDRGSGNTIYF
clone_size: .
v_call: TRBV6-5

cdr3_aa: CASSIAAGEKGEQFF
clone_size: .
v_call: TRBV7-2

cdr3_aa: CASSEDRGPYEQYF
clone_size: .
v_call: TRBV6-1

cdr3_aa: CASKIRQGDQPQHF
clone_size: .
v_call: TRBV6-1

cdr3_aa: CAISWEGGDTEAFF
clone_size: once
v_call: TRBV10-3

cdr3_aa: CASSLRTGKGNEQFF
clone_size: .
v_call: TRBV11-2

cdr3_aa: CSVAGSYNEQFF
clone_size: .
v_call: TRBV29-1

cdr3_aa: CASSFLGGQEETQYF
clone_size: .
v_call: TRBV27

cdr3_aa: CASSIFGQGSGYTF
clone_size: .
v_call: TRBV19

cdr3_aa: CASSLAGLATYEQYF
clone_size: .
v_call: TRBV7-9

cdr3_aa: CASSFGYEDKNNQPQHF
clone_size: .
v_call: TRBV28

cdr3_aa: CASSIPSIYNEQFF
clone_size: .
v_call: TRBV19

cdr3_aa: CASSIDEGSSYNEQFF
clone_size: .
v_call: TRBV19

cdr3_aa: CASSTIGQGGQPQHF
clone_size: .
v_call: TRBV19

cdr3_aa: CASSLGTDPYEQYF
clone_size: .
v_call: TRBV11-2

cdr3_aa: CASSALTGGHQPQHF
clone_size: .
v_call: TRBV28

cdr3_aa: CASSPHLKGTEAFF
clone_size: .
v_call: TRBV14

cdr3_aa: CASSVADSSLFEQYF
clone_size: .
v_call: TRBV9

cdr3_aa: CASRSPRTGIAKNIQYF
clone_size: .
v_call: TRBV28

cdr3_aa: CASGLEGYEQFF
clone_size: .
v_call: TRBV12-5

cdr3_aa: CASGLDVPPYEQYF
clone_size: once
v_call: TRBV12-5

cdr3_aa: CASSLEGYSNEKLFF
clone_size: .
v_call: TRBV5-1

cdr3_aa: CASSKGQGTTGELFF
clone_size: .
v_call: TRBV2

cdr3_aa: CASSSYGTLTSGAYNEQFF
clone_size: .
v_call: TRBV9

cdr3_aa: CASRTGRGGTDTQYF
clone_size: .
v_call: TRBV19

cdr3_aa: CASSPAGPSYGYTF
clone_size: .
v_call: TRBV11-1

cdr3_aa: CASSLASLAEYEQYF
clone_size: .
v_call: TRBV7-9

cdr3_aa: CASSRPMTTTNTGELFF
clone_size: .
v_call: TRBV6-9

cdr3_aa: CASSHDRVYGYTF
clone_size: .
v_call: TRBV7-9

cdr3_aa: CASSGTSGRVSSYEQYF
clone_size: few
v_call: TRBV6-1

cdr3_aa: CASSRDSNSNQPQHF
clone_size: .
v_call: TRBV6-6

cdr3_aa: CASRASGSPDTQYF
clone_size: .
v_call: TRBV19

cdr3_aa: CSVVPPPSYEQYF
clone_size: .
v_call: TRBV29-1

cdr3_aa: CASSRQQGEELFF
clone_size: .
v_call: TRBV5-1

cdr3_aa: CASSIGGRDSTEAFF
clone_size: .
v_call: TRBV19

cdr3_aa: CASSQDPGQGAYEQYF
clone_size: .
v_call: TRBV4-1

cdr3_aa: CASSRIRTGSSYEQYF
clone_size: .
v_call: TRBV2

cdr3_aa: CASISRVLLTGELFF
clone_size: once
v_call: TRBV6-5

cdr3_aa: CASSPPTGSYEQYF
clone_size: few
v_call: TRBV7-4

cdr3_aa: CASSFQTSGSIPSSYNEQFF
clone_size: large
v_call: TRBV7-6

cdr3_aa: CASSVSRQGLGFGEQFF
clone_size: once
v_call: TRBV6-1

cdr3_aa: CASSLVGGTDTQYF
clone_size: once
v_call: TRBV28

cdr3_aa: CASSLSQGSYEQFF
clone_size: .
v_call: TRBV7-2

cdr3_aa: CASSLPQAEGGYTF
clone_size: .
v_call: TRBV28

cdr3_aa: CASSTGRSEAYGYTF
clone_size: .
v_call: TRBV7-9

cdr3_aa: CASSFDRLDTQYF
clone_size: .
v_call: TRBV11-3